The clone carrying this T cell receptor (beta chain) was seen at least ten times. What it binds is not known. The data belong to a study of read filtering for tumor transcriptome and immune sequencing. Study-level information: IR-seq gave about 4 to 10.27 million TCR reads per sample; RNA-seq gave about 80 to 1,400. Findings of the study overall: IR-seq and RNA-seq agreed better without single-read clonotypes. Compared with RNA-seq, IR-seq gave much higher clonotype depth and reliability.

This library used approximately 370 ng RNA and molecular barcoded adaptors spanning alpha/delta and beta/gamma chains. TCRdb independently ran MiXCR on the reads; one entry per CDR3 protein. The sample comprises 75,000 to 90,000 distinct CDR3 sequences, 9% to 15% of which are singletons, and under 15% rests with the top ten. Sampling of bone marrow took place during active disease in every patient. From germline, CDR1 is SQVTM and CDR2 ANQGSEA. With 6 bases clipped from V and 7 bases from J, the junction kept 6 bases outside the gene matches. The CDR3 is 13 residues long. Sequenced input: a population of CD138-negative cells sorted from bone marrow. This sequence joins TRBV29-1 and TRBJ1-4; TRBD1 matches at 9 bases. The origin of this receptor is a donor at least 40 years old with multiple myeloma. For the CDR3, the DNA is TGCAGCGTGACCGGGACAGGGAGTGAAAAACTGTTTTTT. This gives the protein CSVTGTGSEKLFF. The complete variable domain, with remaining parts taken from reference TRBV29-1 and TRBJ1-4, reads SAVISQKPSRDICQRGTSLTIQCQVDSQVTMMFWYRQQPGQSLTLIATANQGSEATYESGFVIDKFPISRPNLTFSTLTVSNMSPEDSSIYLCSVTGTGSEKLFFGSGTQLSVL.